This TCR beta chain was obtained from a study of metastatic and nonmetastatic thyroid tumors. CDR3 length: 16 residues. CDR1 SGHRS and CDR2 YFSETQ come from the germline V gene. The ends lost 4 bases at V and 5 bases at J; junction bases unmatched: 12. Many counts were recorded for this clone. No treatment had been given to any patient before thyroid surgery. TCRdb re-clonotyped the PCR reads via MiXCR. The sample comprises about 45,000 clones, approximately 3% of which are singletons, and approximately 10% rests with the top ten. The sequence was obtained from a female donor with papillary thyroid cancer or a benign thyroid nodule (not recorded which). Some clones in this sample may be carry-over from other donors' samples. Specimen: blood. The chain uses TRBV5-1 and TRBJ2-5, with 9 positions matching TRBD1. The CDR3 reads CASSPTSQGAYETQYF. The CDR3 DNA reads as TGCGCCAGCAGCCCCACCTCACAGGGGGCGTATGAGACCCAGTACTTC.